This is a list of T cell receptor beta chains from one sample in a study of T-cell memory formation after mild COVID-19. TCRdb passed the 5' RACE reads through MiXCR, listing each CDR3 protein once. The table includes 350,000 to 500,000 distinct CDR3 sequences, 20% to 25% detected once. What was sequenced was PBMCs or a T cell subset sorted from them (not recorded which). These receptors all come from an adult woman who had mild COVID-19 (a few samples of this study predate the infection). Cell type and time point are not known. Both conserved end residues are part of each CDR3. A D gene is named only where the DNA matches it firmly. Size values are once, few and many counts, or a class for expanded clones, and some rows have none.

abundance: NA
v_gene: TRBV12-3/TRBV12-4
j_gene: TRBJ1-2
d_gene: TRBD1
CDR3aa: CASSRDRVVRGYTF
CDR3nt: TGTGCCAGCAGCCGAGACAGGGTGGTGCGTGGCTACACCTTC

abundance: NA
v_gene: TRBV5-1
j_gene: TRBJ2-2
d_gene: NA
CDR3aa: CASRLEPATGELFF
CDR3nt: TGCGCCAGCAGACTGGAACCTGCTACCGGGGAGCTGTTTTTT

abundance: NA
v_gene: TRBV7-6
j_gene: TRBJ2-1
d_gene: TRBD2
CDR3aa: CASSETRLAGGVGSYNEQFF
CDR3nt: TGTGCCAGCAGCGAGACCCGGCTAGCGGGAGGAGTCGGCTCCTACAATGAGCAGTTCTTC

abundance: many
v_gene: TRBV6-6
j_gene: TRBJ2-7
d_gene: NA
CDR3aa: CASSLGAEQYF
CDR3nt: TGTGCCAGCAGCTTAGGGGCCGAGCAGTACTTC

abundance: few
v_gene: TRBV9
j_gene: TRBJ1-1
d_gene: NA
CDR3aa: CASSVGGGTANTEAFF
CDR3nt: TGTGCCAGCAGCGTAGGAGGGGGGACGGCGAACACTGAAGCTTTCTTT

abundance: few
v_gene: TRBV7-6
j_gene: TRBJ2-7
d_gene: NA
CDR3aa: CASSLEGAQYF
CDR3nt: TGTGCCAGCAGCTTAGAAGGTGCGCAGTACTTC

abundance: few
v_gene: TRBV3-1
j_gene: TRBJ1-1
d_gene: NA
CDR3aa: CASSQGRGVIGKAFF
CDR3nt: TGTGCCAGCAGCCAAGGTCGGGGGGTGATAGGAAAAGCTTTCTTT

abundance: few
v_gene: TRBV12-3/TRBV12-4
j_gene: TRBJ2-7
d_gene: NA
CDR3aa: CASSSSEVGEYF
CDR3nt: TGTGCCAGCAGTTCGTCCGAGGTTGGCGAGTACTTC

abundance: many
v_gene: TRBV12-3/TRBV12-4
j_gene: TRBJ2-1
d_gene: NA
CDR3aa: CASSSGYNEQFF
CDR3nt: TGTGCCAGCAGTTCCGGCTACAATGAGCAGTTCTTC

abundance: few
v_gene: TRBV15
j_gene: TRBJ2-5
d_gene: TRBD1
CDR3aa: CATSRNPTGEEETQYF
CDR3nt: TGTGCCACCAGCAGAAATCCGACAGGGGAAGAAGAGACCCAGTACTTC

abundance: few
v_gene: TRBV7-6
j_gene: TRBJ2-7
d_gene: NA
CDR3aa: CASSLDGSQPAYEQYF
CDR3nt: TGTGCCAGCAGCTTAGATGGCAGCCAGCCAGCCTACGAGCAGTACTTC

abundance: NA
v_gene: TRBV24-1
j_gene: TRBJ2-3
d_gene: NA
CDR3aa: CATSDLRSTDTQYF
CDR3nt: TGTGCCACCAGTGATTTGCGGTCGACAGATACGCAGTATTTT

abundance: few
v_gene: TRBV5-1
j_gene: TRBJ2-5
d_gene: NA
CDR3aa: CASSPWAGLETQYF
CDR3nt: TGCGCCAGCAGCCCGTGGGCAGGGCTAGAGACCCAGTACTTC

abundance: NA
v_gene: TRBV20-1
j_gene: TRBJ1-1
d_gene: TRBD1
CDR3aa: CSARRDRGSTEAFF
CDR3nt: TGCAGTGCTAGGAGGGACAGGGGGAGCACTGAAGCTTTCTTT

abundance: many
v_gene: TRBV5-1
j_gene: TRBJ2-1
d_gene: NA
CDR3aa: CASSLARAGHEQFF
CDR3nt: TGCGCCAGCAGCTTGGCCCGTGCAGGACATGAGCAGTTCTTC

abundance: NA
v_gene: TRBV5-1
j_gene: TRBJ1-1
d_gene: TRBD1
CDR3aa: CASSLAGGQGATEAFF
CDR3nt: TGCGCCAGCAGCTTGGCCGGGGGACAGGGGGCGACTGAAGCTTTCTTT

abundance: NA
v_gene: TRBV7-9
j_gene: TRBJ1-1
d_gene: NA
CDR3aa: CASSLDSITEAFF
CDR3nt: TGTGCCAGCAGCTTAGATAGTATCACTGAAGCTTTCTTT

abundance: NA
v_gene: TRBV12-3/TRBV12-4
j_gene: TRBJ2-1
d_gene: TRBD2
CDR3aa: CASRGLAGGEQFF
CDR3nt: TGTGCCAGCAGGGGACTAGCGGGAGGTGAGCAGTTCTTC

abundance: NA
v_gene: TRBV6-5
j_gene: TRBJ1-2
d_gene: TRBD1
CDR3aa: CATTLGQGPHVWGYTF
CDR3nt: TGTGCCACTACTCTAGGACAGGGTCCACACGTGTGGGGCTACACCTTC

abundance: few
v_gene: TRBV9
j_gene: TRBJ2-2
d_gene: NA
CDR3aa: CASSVGPNTGELFF
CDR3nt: TGTGCCAGCAGCGTAGGTCCGAACACCGGGGAGCTGTTTTTT

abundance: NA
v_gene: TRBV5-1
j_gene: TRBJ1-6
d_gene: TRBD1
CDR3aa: CASSPKGQGGSPLHF
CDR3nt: TGCGCCAGCAGCCCGAAGGGACAGGGAGGGTCACCCCTCCACTTT

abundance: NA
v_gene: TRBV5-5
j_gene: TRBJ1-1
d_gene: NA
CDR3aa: CASSLGREVPKATEAFF
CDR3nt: TGTGCCAGCAGCTTGGGGAGAGAGGTCCCGAAGGCAACTGAAGCTTTCTTT

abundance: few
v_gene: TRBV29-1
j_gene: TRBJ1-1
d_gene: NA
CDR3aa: CSADSIISEAFF
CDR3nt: TGCAGCGCCGACAGCATTATATCTGAAGCTTTCTTT

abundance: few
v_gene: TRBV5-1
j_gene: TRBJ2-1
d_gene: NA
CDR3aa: CASSPSWAGVDEQFF
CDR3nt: TGCGCCAGCAGTCCCTCTTGGGCCGGCGTAGATGAGCAGTTCTTC

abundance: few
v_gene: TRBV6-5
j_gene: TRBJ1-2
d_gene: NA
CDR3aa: CASSYGQGRNYGYTF
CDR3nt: TGTGCCAGCAGTTACGGTCAAGGGAGGAACTATGGCTACACCTTC

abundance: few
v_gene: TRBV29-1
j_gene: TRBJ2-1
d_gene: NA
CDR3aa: CSVAGGNNEQFF
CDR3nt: TGCAGCGTTGCTGGGGGGAACAATGAGCAGTTCTTC

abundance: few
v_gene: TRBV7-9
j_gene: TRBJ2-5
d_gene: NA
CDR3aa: CASSQPVGEETQYF
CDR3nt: TGTGCCAGCAGCCAGCCCGTAGGGGAGGAGACCCAGTACTTC

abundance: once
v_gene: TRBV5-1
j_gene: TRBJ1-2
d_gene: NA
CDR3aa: CASSFDRLGGYTF
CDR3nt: TGCGCCAGCAGCTTCGACAGGCTGGGCGGCTACACCTTC

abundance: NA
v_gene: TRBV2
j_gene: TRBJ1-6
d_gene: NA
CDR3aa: CASIWGGNSPLHF
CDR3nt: TGTGCCAGCATCTGGGGGGGTAATTCACCCCTCCACTTT

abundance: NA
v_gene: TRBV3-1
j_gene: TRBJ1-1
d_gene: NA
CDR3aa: CASSQDKDRNTEAFF
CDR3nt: TGTGCCAGCAGCCAAGATAAGGACAGGAACACTGAAGCTTTCTTT

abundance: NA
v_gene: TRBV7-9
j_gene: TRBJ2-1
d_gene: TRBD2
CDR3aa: CASSHRTSGDYNEQFF
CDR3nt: TGTGCCAGCAGCCATCGGACTAGCGGAGACTACAATGAGCAGTTCTTC

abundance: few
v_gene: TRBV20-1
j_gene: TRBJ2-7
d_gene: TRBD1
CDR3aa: CSASTTPGQMYEQYF
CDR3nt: TGCAGTGCTAGCACAACGCCGGGACAGATGTACGAGCAGTACTTC

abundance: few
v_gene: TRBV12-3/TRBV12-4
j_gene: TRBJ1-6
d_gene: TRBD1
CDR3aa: CASSRQGGGSPLHF
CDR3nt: TGTGCCAGCAGTCGACAGGGTGGTGGATCACCCCTCCACTTT

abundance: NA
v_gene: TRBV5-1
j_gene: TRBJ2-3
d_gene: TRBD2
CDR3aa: CASSPGTRDTQYF
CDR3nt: TGCGCCAGCAGCCCGGGGACTAGGGATACGCAGTATTTT

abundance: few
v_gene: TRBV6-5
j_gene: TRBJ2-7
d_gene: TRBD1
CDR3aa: CASSYSPNRGSEQYF
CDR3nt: TGTGCCAGCAGTTACTCGCCAAACAGGGGCAGCGAGCAGTACTTC

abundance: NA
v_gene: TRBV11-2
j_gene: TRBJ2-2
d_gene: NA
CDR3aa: CASSLEVTNTGELFF
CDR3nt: TGTGCCAGCAGCTTAGAGGTTACGAACACCGGGGAGCTGTTTTTT

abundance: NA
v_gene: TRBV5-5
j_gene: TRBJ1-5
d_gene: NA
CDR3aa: CASSVRESNQPQHF
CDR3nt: TGTGCCAGCTCGGTCCGGGAAAGCAATCAGCCCCAGCATTTT

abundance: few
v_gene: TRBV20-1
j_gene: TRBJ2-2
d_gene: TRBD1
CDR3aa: CSARDATGHTGELFF
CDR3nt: TGCAGTGCTAGAGATGCGACAGGGCACACCGGGGAGCTGTTTTTT

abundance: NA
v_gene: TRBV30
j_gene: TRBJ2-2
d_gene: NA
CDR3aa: CAWIGGVRTGELFF
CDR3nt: TGTGCCTGGATCGGGGGAGTGAGAACCGGGGAGCTGTTTTTT

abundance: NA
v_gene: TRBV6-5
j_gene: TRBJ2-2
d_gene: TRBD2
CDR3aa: CASSSLGGYTGELFF
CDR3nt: TGTGCCAGCAGTTCCCTCGGGGGGTACACCGGGGAGCTGTTTTTT

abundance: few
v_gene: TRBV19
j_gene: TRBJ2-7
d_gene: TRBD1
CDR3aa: CASSISGTGSYEQYF
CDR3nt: TGTGCCAGTAGTATATCCGGGACAGGCTCCTACGAGCAGTACTTC

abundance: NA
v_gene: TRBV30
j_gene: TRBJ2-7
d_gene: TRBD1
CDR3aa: CALGPRGLEQYF
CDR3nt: TGTGCCTTGGGACCAAGGGGGCTCGAGCAGTACTTC

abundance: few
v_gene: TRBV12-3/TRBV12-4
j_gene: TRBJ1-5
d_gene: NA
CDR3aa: CASSLGTDQHF
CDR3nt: TGTGCCAGCAGTTTAGGAACGGACCAGCATTTT

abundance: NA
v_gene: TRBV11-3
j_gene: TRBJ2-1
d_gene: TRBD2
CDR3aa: CASSISGGPYNEQFF
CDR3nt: TGTGCCAGCTCCATTAGCGGGGGACCCTACAATGAGCAGTTCTTC

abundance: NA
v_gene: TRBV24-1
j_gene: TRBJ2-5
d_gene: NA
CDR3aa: CATSDPQETQYF
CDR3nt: TGTGCCACCAGTGACCCGCAAGAGACCCAGTACTTC

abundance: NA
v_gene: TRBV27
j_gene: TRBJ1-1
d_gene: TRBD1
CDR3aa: CASSTTGGVGAFF
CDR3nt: TGTGCCAGCAGTACCACAGGGGGCGTAGGAGCTTTCTTT

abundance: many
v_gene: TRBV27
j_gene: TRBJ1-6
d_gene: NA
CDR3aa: CASSPRRGYNSPLHF
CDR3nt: TGTGCCAGCAGTCCAAGGCGGGGGTATAATTCACCCCTCCACTTT

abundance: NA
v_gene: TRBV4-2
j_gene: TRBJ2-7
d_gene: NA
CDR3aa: CASSQDLASDKFSYEQYF
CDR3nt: TGTGCCAGCAGCCAAGATCTGGCTAGCGACAAGTTCTCCTACGAGCAGTACTTC

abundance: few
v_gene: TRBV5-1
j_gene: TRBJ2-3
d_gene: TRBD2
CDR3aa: CASSLVRGGTDTQYF
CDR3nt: TGCGCCAGCAGCTTGGTGCGGGGGGGAACAGATACGCAGTATTTT

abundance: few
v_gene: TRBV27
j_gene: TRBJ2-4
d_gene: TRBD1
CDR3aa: CASSKAGTGVAKNIQYF
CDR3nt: TGTGCCAGCAGTAAGGCCGGGACAGGGGTTGCCAAAAACATTCAGTACTTC

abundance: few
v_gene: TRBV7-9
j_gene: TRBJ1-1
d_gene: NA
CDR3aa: CATGGATEAFF
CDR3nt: TGTGCCACCGGGGGGGCTACTGAAGCTTTCTTT

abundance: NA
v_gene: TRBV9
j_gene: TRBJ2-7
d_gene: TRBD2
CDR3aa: CASSRGGRANEQYF
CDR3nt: TGTGCCAGCAGTCGTGGCGGGAGGGCCAACGAGCAGTACTTC

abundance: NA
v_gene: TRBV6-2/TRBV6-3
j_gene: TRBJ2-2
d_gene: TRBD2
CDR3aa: CASSRSGRVTGELFF
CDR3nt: TGTGCCAGCAGCAGAAGCGGGAGAGTAACCGGGGAGCTGTTTTTT